Listed here is a single TCR beta chain. Its antigen is currently unknown. This specimen belongs to a study of blood T cells in healthy people across ages. Study-wide findings and caveats: It was not known whether donors were CMV positive (a possible confounder of expanded clonotype changes). Long-lived and aged donors differed, with more naive CD4+ cells and higher diversity in the long-lived.

This CDR3 is 13 amino acids long. CDR1 LNHNV and CDR2 YYDKDF come from the germline V gene (reference sequence). V shed 5 bases, J shed 6 bases, and the junction held 4 bases outside the gene matches. PCR was performed a second time for 7 to 11 cycles using a sample-barcoded 5' primer and a J-beta primer mix. From the 5' RACE reads, TCRdb called clonotypes with MiXCR, one entry per CDR3 protein. The sample includes 700,000 to 850,000 distinct CDR3 sequences, about 36% of them seen just once. Donors each provided about 9.5 milliliters of peripheral blood. The material sequenced was blood. The gene calls are TRBV15 and TRBJ1-3; 7 bases are a match to TRBD1. The receptor was isolated from a man younger than 30 in good health. The CDR3 spells CATSADRLNTIYF. Written as DNA, the CDR3 is TGTGCCACCAGCGCGGACAGGCTAAACACCATATATTTT. Using reference TRBV15 and TRBJ1-3 for the parts outside the CDR3, the full variable domain is DAMVIQNPRYQVTQFGKPVTLSCSQTLNHNVMYWYQQKSSQAPKLLFHYYDKDFNNEADTPDNFQSRRPNTSFCFLDIRSPGLGDTAMYLCATSADRLNTIYFGEGSWLTVV.